The 15 T cell receptor beta chains in this list originate from one sample, sequenced in a study of blood T cell repertoires in COVID-19. Sequenced by immunoSEQ multiplex PCR; TCRdb stores in-frame clones only, minus some. Among 200,000 to 250,000 clones listed, just under 90% were seen once. The sequenced sample was peripheral blood. These TCRs come from a man aged 25-45 years with COVID-19, enrolled during active disease.

This clone was found once. The rearrangement uses TRBV5-6 and TRBJ2-7, with D possibly matching TRBD2 (6 bases). The length of the CDR3 is 15 residues. Looked up from germline, CDR1 is SGHDT and CDR2 is YYEEEE. Trimming left V 4 bases short and J 2 bases short, with 16 bases between. The CDR3 DNA reads as TGTGCCAGCAGCCCAACCCCGACGGGGGCCTACGAGCAGTACTTC. This encodes CASSPTPTGAYEQYF.

As DNA, the CDR3 is TGTGCCAGCAGTACGGGACAGGGGGAGTATGGCTACACCTTC. Its translation is CASSTGQGEYGYTF. The chain recombines TRBV27 with TRBJ1-2; 11 bases are shared with TRBD1. After removal of 5 bases from V and 5 bases from J, the junction contained 4 bases not matched to a gene. Germline lookup yields CDR1 MNHEY and CDR2 SMNVEV (reference sequence). The CDR3 extends over 14 amino acids.

This clone was seen just once. This CDR3 is CASSLGLRAGRTDTQYF. The CDR3 coding sequence is TGTGCCAGCAGCTTAGGACTTCGGGCAGGCCGCACAGATACGCAGTATTTT. This chain links TRBV7-3 with TRBJ2-3; perhaps TRBD2 as D (5 bases). The CDR3 loop spans 17 amino acids. Germline loops: CDR1 SGHTA, CDR2 FQGTGA. V was cut by 2 bases and J by 1 base, with 16 bases left in between.

The chain carries TRBV11-2 and TRBJ2-1; 7 nucleotides match TRBD2. V lost 3 bases and J lost 6; bases outside the gene matches: 8. Germline CDR1 and CDR2: SGHAT and FQNNGV. The CDR3 has 15 residues. CDR3 amino acids: CASSFGSLAANEQFF. The CDR3 bases are TGTGCCAGCAGCTTTGGGAGTCTAGCGGCCAATGAGCAGTTCTTC.

As regards this clone: Sequence at one end of the junction differs from germline and may be a read error. In nucleotides, the CDR3 is TGTGCCAGAACCTTGACGAGACAGGGATACGGGCTAAATGAAAAACTGTTTTTT. Translation gives CARTLTRQGYGLNEKLFF. The rearrangement joins TRBV5-3 to TRBJ1-4, with 7 nucleotides matching TRBD1. TRBV5-3 carries the ORF label, with uncertain function. CDR3 length: 18 residues.

V usage is TRBV27 and J usage is TRBJ2-2; D is possibly TRBD1 (6 bases). The CDR3 length is 15 residues. Trimming stripped 1 base from V and 2 bases from J, with 8 bases between. The germline gives CDR1 MNHEY, CDR2 SMNVEV (reference sequence). The CDR3 nucleotides are TGTGCCAGCAGTTTATTACAGGGTAACACCGGGGAGCTGTTTTTT. Residues: CASSLLQGNTGELFF.

This clone has only one observation. The CDR3 DNA is TGTGCCAGCAGTTCGCTCAGTAAAAACATTCAGTACTTC. Encoded protein: CASSSLSKNIQYF. The rearrangement links TRBV6-2 or TRBV6-3 to TRBJ2-4; D is uncertain. The CDR3 runs 13 residues. V was pared by 4 bases and J by 4 bases, with 8 bases between. Germline V gene data show CDR1 as MNHEY and CDR2 as SVGEGT.

The CDR3 DNA follows: TGTGCCAGCAGCGGGGAGTTGGATGAAGCTTTCTTT. Its translation: CASSGELDEAFF. V is TRBV2 and J is TRBJ1-1; D remains unclear. The germline V gene has CDR1 SNHLY and CDR2 FYNNEI. Trimming removed 6 bases from V and 7 bases from J, with 12 bases in between. This CDR3 region has 12 residues.

In its sample, this clone was seen a few times. The chain recombines TRBV28 with TRBJ2-1, with D possibly matching TRBD1 (6 bases). Germline V CDR1 and CDR2: MDHEN, SYDVKM. The CDR3 runs to 13 residues. The V end lost 8 bases, the J end lost 6 bases, and 14 bases lay between the germline ends. CDR3 bases: TGTGCCAGCTCGACAGGCTTCTTCAATGAGCAGTTCTTC. Translated: CASSTGFFNEQFF.

As to this clone: At one of its ends the junction is not consistent with the germline gene, which may arise from a read error. In DNA form, the CDR3 reads TGTGCCAGCAGTGAGGACAGGCCTTCTTACTTC. Its protein is CASSEDRPSYF. The rearrangement uses TRBV2 and TRBJ1-2; 7 positions agree with TRBD1. This CDR3 has 11 residues. Germline lookup yields CDR1 SNHLY and CDR2 FYNNEI.

The genes are TRBV7-3 and TRBJ2-3; D possibly corresponds to TRBD2 (6 bases). In germline, CDR1 is SGHTA, CDR2 FQGTGA. CDR3 length: 15 residues. V shed 0 bases and J shed 0 bases, with 7 bases lying between them. The CDR3 sequence: CASSLTGLSTDTQYF. In nucleotides, the CDR3 is TGTGCCAGCAGCTTAACGGGACTGAGCACAGATACGCAGTATTTT.

The chain links TRBV19 to TRBJ2-1, with a weak D call TRBD2 (5 bases). The CDR3 covers 14 residues. The V gene's germline CDR1 is LNHDA and CDR2 SQIVND (reference sequence). V lost 5 bases and J 7 bases, leaving 15 bases between the germline ends. The CDR3 sequence: CASSSTLVGNEQFF. The CDR3 DNA reads TGTGCCAGTAGTTCAACACTAGTCGGGAATGAGCAGTTCTTC.

V and J are TRBV27 and TRBJ2-1, with 7 bases lining up with TRBD2. The V gene end was trimmed by 8 bases and the J gene end by 8 bases; junction bases not matched to a gene: 15. Germline loops: CDR1 MNHEY, CDR2 SMNVEV (reference sequence). This CDR3 contains 15 residues. The CDR3 DNA is TGTGCCAGCCGCCTTGGGGACTACCCCACCCATGAGCAGTTCTTC. Translation gives CASRLGDYPTHEQFF.

The V and J genes are TRBV4-1 and TRBJ1-1; D is perhaps TRBD1 (5 bases). This CDR3 has 14 amino acids. Germline loops: CDR1 MGHRA, CDR2 YSYEKL. The germline V and J ends were trimmed by 2 bases and 3 bases, with 10 bases remaining between them. CDR3 DNA sequence: TGCGCCAGCAGCCAACAGGACATGGACACTGAAGCTTTCTTT. Amino acid sequence: CASSQQDMDTEAFF.

The gene calls are TRBV10-3 and TRBJ1-4; D gene unclear. CDR1 ENHRY and CDR2 SYGVKD come from the germline V gene. The CDR3 totals 14 residues. Trimming removed 2 bases at V and 4 bases at J, with 8 bases between. The DNA of the CDR3 is TGTGCCATCAGTGAGAAGGGAGATAATGAAAAACTGTTTTTT. Translated, it gives CAISEKGDNEKLFF.